These 21 T cell receptor beta chains originate from one sample sequenced in a study of blood T cell repertoires in COVID-19. The method was immunoSEQ multiplex PCR; TCRdb's version includes in-frame clones alone and lacks a portion of them. The sample records about 150,000 clones, roughly 83% being singletons. The sequencing sample was made of peripheral blood. Receptor source: a woman between 70 and 85 years old with COVID-19, enrolled during active disease.

The V and J genes are TRBV3-1 (or the pseudogene TRBV3-2) and TRBJ2-3; 12 nucleotides align to TRBD2. The V segment lost 1 base and the J segment 0 bases; nucleotides outside the gene matches: 14. Per germline, CDR1 LGHDT and CDR2 YNNKEL (reference sequence). The CDR3 consists of 21 residues. The CDR3 DNA reads as TGTGCCAGCAGCCAAGTCCAAATTACTAGCGGGGGGCACCCTAGCACAGATACGCAGTATTTT. Its translation: CASSQVQITSGGHPSTDTQYF.

The CDR3 sequence: CASSQDPGVGHYGYTF. The CDR3 nucleotides read TGTGCCAGCAGCCAAGATCCAGGGGTCGGTCACTATGGCTACACCTTC. The chain is built from TRBV3-1 (or the pseudogene TRBV3-2) and TRBJ1-2; a possible D gene is TRBD1 (6 bases). Per germline, CDR1 LGHDT and CDR2 YNNKEL (reference sequence). Trimming took 0 bases from V and 3 from J, leaving 14 bases between them. This CDR3 region has 16 residues.

J is TRBJ1-3 and V is TRBV9; 8 nucleotides match TRBD1. Germline trimming cut 3 bases from V and 8 bases from J; bases unmatched to any gene: 7. Germline assignment: CDR1 SGDLS and CDR2 YYNGEE. The CDR3 is 14 amino acids. This CDR3 reads CASSERQGSDTIYF. The CDR3 bases are TGTGCCAGCAGCGAGCGACAGGGGTCGGACACCATATATTTT.

The chain employs TRBV29-1 and TRBJ2-3, with TRBD2 as a possible D gene (7 bases). CDR1 is SQVTM and CDR2 is ANQGSEA in the germline V gene. Trimming pared 7 bases from V and 0 bases from J, leaving 17 bases between. This CDR3 region has 15 residues. The CDR3 DNA is TGCAGCGCCAGCAGGGGAGGGACTAGCACAGATACGCAGTATTTT. This gives the protein CSASRGGTSTDTQYF.

The chain combines TRBV27 with TRBJ2-2; 9 bases line up with TRBD2. Germline V gives CDR1 MNHEY, CDR2 SMNVEV (reference sequence). The CDR3 is 18 residues long. Unmatched junction bases numbered 12, after V lost 1 base and J lost 6 bases. The CDR3 protein is CASSLYGPVAGAAGELFF. The CDR3 DNA is TGTGCCAGCAGTTTATACGGTCCCGTAGCGGGAGCCGCCGGGGAGCTGTTTTTT.

This chain connects TRBV3-1 (or the pseudogene TRBV3-2) to TRBJ2-3, with 8 positions matching TRBD1. V trimming: 4 bases; J trimming: 5 bases; junction bases outside the gene matches: 8. Germline CDR1 reads LGHDT; CDR2 reads YNNKEL (reference sequence). The CDR3 is 15 residues long. The CDR3 region has the DNA TGTGCCAGCAGCCGACCGGGACAGGCCGGAGATACGCAGTATTTT. Translation: CASSRPGQAGDTQYF.

The rearrangement joins TRBV6-5 to TRBJ2-6; possible D gene TRBD1, 5 bases. Germline-derived CDR1 and CDR2 are MNHEY and SVGAGI. This CDR3 has 15 residues. Trimming stripped 6 bases from V and 0 bases from J, with 9 bases between. CDR3 DNA: TGTGCCAGCAGCCGCGACAGCTCTGGGGCCAACGTCCTGACTTTC. Amino acid sequence: CASSRDSSGANVLTF.

This clone has only a few counts. The chain links TRBV15 to TRBJ1-3; D possibly corresponds to TRBD1 (6 bases). Germline lookup yields CDR1 LNHNV and CDR2 YYDKDF (reference sequence). The V gene lost 1 base and the J gene lost 0 bases, with 10 bases spanning the gap. The CDR3 sequence is 16 residues long. The CDR3 sequence is CATSRVGGSSGNTIYF. The CDR3 bases are TGTGCCACCAGCAGAGTAGGGGGTAGCTCTGGAAACACCATATATTTT.

This clone turned up a few times. This sequence joins TRBV4-2 and TRBJ2-1, with TRBD1 as a possible D gene (6 bases). CDR1 LGHNA and CDR2 YNFKEQ come from the germline V gene. Trimming stripped 0 bases from V and 7 bases from J, with 13 bases between. This CDR3 comprises 15 residues. The CDR3 reads CASSQDVGGLNEQFF. For the CDR3, the DNA is TGTGCCAGCAGCCAAGACGTAGGGGGTCTAAATGAGCAGTTCTTC.

The CDR3, as DNA: TGTGCCAGCAGCTTAGTCTGGGGGCGGGGAAACACCATATATTTT. This translates into CASSLVWGRGNTIYF. This chain uses TRBV7-2 with TRBJ1-3, with D perhaps TRBD1 (6 bases). The CDR3 length is 15 residues. Looked up from germline, CDR1 is SGHTA and CDR2 is FQGNSA. V was pared by 1 base and J by 4 bases, with 11 bases between.

The chain links TRBV28 to TRBJ2-7; D is possibly TRBD1 (6 bases). The V gene lost 7 bases and the J gene lost 1 base, with 14 bases spanning the gap. This CDR3 comprises 14 residues. Per the germline V gene, CDR1 is MDHEN and CDR2 is SYDVKM. The DNA for the CDR3 is TGTGCCAGCAACACCCAGGGGTTTTCCTACGAGCAGTACTTC. This encodes CASNTQGFSYEQYF.

The V gene is TRBV28, the J gene TRBJ1-1; D unclear. The CDR3 has 13 amino acids. V lost 2 bases, J lost 3 bases, and 7 bases lay in between. From germline, CDR1 is MDHEN and CDR2 SYDVKM. The CDR3 region has the DNA TGTGCCAGCAGTTTAAGTGCAGACACTGAAGCTTTCTTT. Amino acids: CASSLSADTEAFF.

The chain employs TRBV13 and TRBJ1-3, with a tentative D call TRBD1 (5 bases). Germline V gene sequence: CDR1 PRHDT, CDR2 FYEKMQ (reference sequence). This CDR3 region has 16 residues. V lost 5 bases and J 1 base, leaving 15 bases between the germline ends. The CDR3 here is CASSTAPTGSGNTIYF. CDR3 nucleotides: TGTGCCAGCAGCACCGCCCCTACAGGTTCTGGAAACACCATATATTTT.

The CDR3 nucleotides read TGCGCCAGCAGCCCTGACATGCCCTCCGACAGGGGATCCTACGAGCAGTACTTC. Its protein is CASSPDMPSDRGSYEQYF. The gene calls are TRBV5-1 and TRBJ2-7; 8 nucleotides line up with TRBD1. This CDR3 has 18 residues. V was clipped by 4 bases and J by 1 base; unmatched bases: 16. Germline lookup yields CDR1 SGHRS and CDR2 YFSETQ.

This sequence joins TRBV6-6 and TRBJ2-7; 8 bases are a match to TRBD1. The CDR3 length is 14 residues. With 6 bases clipped from V and 3 bases from J, the junction kept 7 bases outside the gene matches. CDR1 MNHNY and CDR2 SVGAGI come from the germline V gene (reference sequence). The chain's CDR3 is CASSAGTGFYEQYF. The CDR3 coding sequence is TGTGCCAGCAGCGCCGGGACAGGATTCTACGAGCAGTACTTC.

The chain couples TRBV25-1 to TRBJ1-2; D not certain. Germline CDR1 reads MGHDK; CDR2 reads SYGVNS. V was trimmed by 11 bases and J by 4 bases, leaving 20 bases between them. The CDR3 has 14 amino acids. DNA of the CDR3: TGTGCCTGGAGGGCTGGAGGGTATAGCTATGGCTACACCTTC. Protein: CAWRAGGYSYGYTF.

This clone was seen a handful of times. The chain couples TRBV29-1 to TRBJ2-3, with 8 nucleotides matching TRBD2. The V gene end was trimmed by 7 bases and the J gene end by 0 bases; junction bases not matched to a gene: 6. CDR3 length: 14 amino acids. The germline V gene has CDR1 SQVTM and CDR2 ANQGSEA. CDR3 DNA: TGCAGCGCGGCGGGGGGAATGAGCACAGATACGCAGTATTTT. Translating gives CSAAGGMSTDTQYF.

The sample holds a few counts of this clone. CDR3 bases: TGTGCCAGCAGTCAGTCGGAGAATCAGCCCCAGCATTTT. Its translation is CASSQSENQPQHF. The chain has TRBV2 and TRBJ1-5; D call uncertain. This CDR3 is 13 amino acids long. Germline V lookup: CDR1 SNHLY, CDR2 FYNNEI. V dropped 5 bases and J dropped 4 bases, with 9 bases sitting between them.

In its sample, this clone was seen once. This rearrangement joins TRBV9 to TRBJ2-5, with D possibly TRBD2 on 7 matching bases. V was clipped by 4 bases and J by 4 bases, with 11 bases between them. Looked up from germline, CDR1 is SGDLS and CDR2 is YYNGEE. The CDR3 is 13 residues long. The CDR3 bases are TGTGCCAGCAGCCCGAGGGGGGGAGAGACCCAGTACTTC. Translation: CASSPRGGETQYF.

This clone has a handful of counts. V and J are TRBV3-1 (or the pseudogene TRBV3-2) and TRBJ1-1; D may be TRBD1 (5 bases). The CDR3 totals 11 residues. Looked up from germline, CDR1 is LGHDT and CDR2 is YNNKEL (reference sequence). Trimming stripped 3 bases from V and 8 bases from J, with 7 bases between. DNA of the CDR3: TGTGCCAGCAGCCAGGGACTGGAAGCTTTCTTT. Its translation: CASSQGLEAFF.

In regard to this clone: One end of the junction does not line up with germline, which may come from a read error. The rearrangement uses TRBV6-1 and TRBJ1-2; the D gene is possibly TRBD1 (5 bases). The CDR3 is 11 amino acids. Germline V gene sequence: CDR1 MNHNS, CDR2 SASEGT. Here the CDR3 reads CASSEAVTVVF. CDR3 coding DNA: TGTGCCAGCAGTGAAGCTGTGACAGTGGTCTTC.